These T cell receptor beta chains were read from a single sample in a study of response to subunit inactivated influenza vaccine. TCRdb re-derived calls from the RT-PCR reads in MiXCR, one entry per CDR3 protein. The data show more than 450,000 distinct CDR3 sequences, 7.6% seen once. The specimen comprised PBMCs from blood, sampled around 25 months after vaccination. The receptors come from a man aged 45 to 70 who received an inactivated influenza vaccine. CDR3s include the opening cysteine and the closing phenylalanine or tryptophan. The order of the fields is V gene, CDR3 protein.

TRBV7-6 CASSPIPRVFGKHEQFF
TRBV7-3 CASSLDGANTGELFF
TRBV6-5 CASSYSFSAVSYEQYF
TRBV20-1 CSATGTGVSPLHF
TRBV20-1 CSASGGPAYEQYF
TRBV20-1 CSATPGAFYEQYF
TRBV15 CATSRESAGGYAEAFF
TRBV10-2 CASGLGGASYNSPLHF
TRBV20-1 CSAERTSGSNEQFF
TRBV4-1 CASSQDGTGELWDTQYF
TRBV3-1 CASSHRGSHQPQHF
TRBV14 CASSQGAKETQYF
TRBV4-1 CASSQWTGYEQYF
TRBV5-1 CASSLVKYNEQFF
TRBV6-2/TRBV6-3 CASSPPSYEQYF
TRBV5-5 CASSLGQGFGYEQYF
TRBV30 CAWSQGGNQPQHF
TRBV11-2 CASSLDLLAGVYEQYF
TRBV20-1 CSARYREGSPLHF
TRBV20-1 CSANTLAKSYNEQFF
TRBV28 CASSSYQDRVRRKQSYEQYF
TRBV28 CASSPRGGQSTDTQYF
TRBV6-2/TRBV6-3 CASSYRRDSWGSGANVLTF
TRBV6-2/TRBV6-3 CASSPSDEEQYF
TRBV28 CASSLFQVWGTEAFF
TRBV4-3 CASSQGALGSNTGELFF
TRBV12-3/TRBV12-4 CASRRQGRREKLFF
TRBV18 CASTNSGNSPLHF
TRBV20-1 CSARGRQGGAFF
TRBV6-2/TRBV6-3 CASSYRDRAVRNTEAFF
TRBV11-2 CASSLGDSPYYEQYF
TRBV6-1 CASKLQGQGGLRELFF
TRBV10-3 CAISEGSSYIQYF
TRBV10-3 CAIFLSTGELFF
TRBV10-3 CAARDGANYGYTF
TRBV5-1 CASSLAGTSSAMISFEQFF
TRBV20-1 CSARKREQSYEQYF
TRBV4-1 CASSLTGERSGEKLFF
TRBV5-1 CASSLLAGETQYF
TRBV5-6 CASSLVGSSGYQETQYF